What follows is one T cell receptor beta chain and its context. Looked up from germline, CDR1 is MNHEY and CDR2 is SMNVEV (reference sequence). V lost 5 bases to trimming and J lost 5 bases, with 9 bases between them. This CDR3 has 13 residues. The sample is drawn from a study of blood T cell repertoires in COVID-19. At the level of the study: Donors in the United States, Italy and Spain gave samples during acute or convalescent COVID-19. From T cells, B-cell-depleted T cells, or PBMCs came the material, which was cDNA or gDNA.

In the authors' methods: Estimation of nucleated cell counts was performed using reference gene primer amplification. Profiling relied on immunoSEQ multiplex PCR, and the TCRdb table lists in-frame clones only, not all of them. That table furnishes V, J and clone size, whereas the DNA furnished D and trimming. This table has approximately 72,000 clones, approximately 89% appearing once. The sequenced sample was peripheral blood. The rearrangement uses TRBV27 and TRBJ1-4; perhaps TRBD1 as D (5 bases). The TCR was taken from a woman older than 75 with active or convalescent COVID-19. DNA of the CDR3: TGTGCCAGCAGTGGGGCACGCAATGAAAAACTGTTTTTT. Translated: CASSGARNEKLFF.